A selection of T cell receptor beta chains follows, all from one sample in a study of control samples from healthy donors and cancer patients. Profiling relied on immunoSEQ multiplex PCR, and the TCRdb table lists in-frame clones only, not all of them. The sample shows 150,000 to 200,000 clones, around 90% of them seen only once. Sequenced material: blood. Every receptor here comes from a man younger than 35 in good health. CDR3s include the opening cysteine and the closing phenylalanine or tryptophan. Each record gives: V gene, D gene, clone size, J gene, CDR3 DNA, CDR3 protein. D genes are given only for firm matches. Part of the rows lack a size; the others show once, few, many or a class for expanded clones.

v_gene: TRBV6-6
d_gene: -
abundance: -
j_gene: TRBJ2-7
CDR3nt: TGTGCCAGCAGTAGCAGGGGGAGGGAGCAGTACTTC
CDR3aa: CASSSRGREQYF

v_gene: TRBV7-2
d_gene: -
abundance: -
j_gene: TRBJ2-1
CDR3nt: TGTGCCAGCAGCCGACCTACTAGGAATGAGCAGTTCTTC
CDR3aa: CASSRPTRNEQFF

v_gene: TRBV7-9
d_gene: -
abundance: -
j_gene: TRBJ2-1
CDR3nt: TGTGCCAGCAGCCCCGGCTTAGGGGGTAACAATGAGCAGTTCTTC
CDR3aa: CASSPGLGGNNEQFF

v_gene: TRBV28
d_gene: -
abundance: -
j_gene: TRBJ1-2
CDR3nt: TGTGCCAGCAGTGGACCCAGGGTGGCCCAAATCTATGGCTACACCTTC
CDR3aa: CASSGPRVAQIYGYTF

v_gene: TRBV27
d_gene: -
abundance: -
j_gene: TRBJ2-3
CDR3nt: TGTGCCAGCAGCACTCAAGAGACCACAGATACGCAGTATTTT
CDR3aa: CASSTQETTDTQYF

v_gene: TRBV19
d_gene: -
abundance: once
j_gene: TRBJ2-1
CDR3nt: TGTGCCAGTAGTCCGACGGTAGTCAATGAACAGTTCTTC
CDR3aa: CASSPTVVNEQFF

v_gene: TRBV30
d_gene: TRBD1
abundance: -
j_gene: TRBJ1-1
CDR3nt: TGTGCCTGGAGACAGGGGGCCGGTGAAGCTTTCTTT
CDR3aa: CAWRQGAGEAFF

v_gene: TRBV5-6
d_gene: TRBD2
abundance: -
j_gene: TRBJ2-1
CDR3nt: TGTGCCAGCAGCTTTAGCGGGGGGCCGCTCTGGGAGCAGTTCTTC
CDR3aa: CASSFSGGPLWEQFF

v_gene: TRBV30
d_gene: TRBD2
abundance: once
j_gene: TRBJ2-1
CDR3nt: TGTGCCTGGAACAGGGCGGGGGGTTATGAGCAGTTCTTC
CDR3aa: CAWNRAGGYEQFF

v_gene: TRBV7-8
d_gene: -
abundance: -
j_gene: TRBJ1-1
CDR3nt: TGTGCCAGCAGCTTAGAGGCCGGGGGACACACTGAAGCTTTCTTT
CDR3aa: CASSLEAGGHTEAFF

v_gene: TRBV5-8
d_gene: TRBD1
abundance: -
j_gene: TRBJ2-7
CDR3nt: TGTGCCAGCAGCTTGGTGATCCGGGACAGGGTTTCCTACGAGCAGTACTTC
CDR3aa: CASSLVIRDRVSYEQYF

v_gene: TRBV14
d_gene: TRBD1
abundance: -
j_gene: TRBJ1-3
CDR3nt: TGTGCCAGCAGCCAAAACAGGGGGCGGAACACCATATATTTT
CDR3aa: CASSQNRGRNTIYF

v_gene: TRBV5-1
d_gene: -
abundance: -
j_gene: TRBJ2-4
CDR3nt: TGCGCCAGCAGGACCGGGACGGAAAACATTCAGTACTTC
CDR3aa: CASRTGTENIQYF

v_gene: TRBV27
d_gene: -
abundance: -
j_gene: TRBJ1-5
CDR3nt: TGTGCCAGCAGACCGTCCGGGGGGCCCCAGCATTTT
CDR3aa: CASRPSGGPQHF

v_gene: TRBV13
d_gene: -
abundance: -
j_gene: TRBJ1-3
CDR3nt: TGTGCCAGCAGCTTAGGCGCAGCGTCAGCCCCCGGAAACACCATATATTTT
CDR3aa: CASSLGAASAPGNTIYF

v_gene: TRBV2
d_gene: -
abundance: -
j_gene: TRBJ2-7
CDR3nt: TGTGCCAGCAGGGGCCGACAGGAGTCCTACGAGCAGTACTTC
CDR3aa: CASRGRQESYEQYF

v_gene: TRBV7-6
d_gene: -
abundance: few
j_gene: TRBJ2-5
CDR3nt: TGTGCCAGCAGCTTAGGCCCGCGAGAGGAGACCCAGTACTTC
CDR3aa: CASSLGPREETQYF

v_gene: TRBV19
d_gene: -
abundance: -
j_gene: TRBJ2-7
CDR3nt: TGTGCCAGCCAACCAGGAGGAGGGCCCTTCGAGCAGTACTTC
CDR3aa: CASQPGGGPFEQYF

v_gene: TRBV18
d_gene: TRBD1
abundance: -
j_gene: TRBJ2-7
CDR3nt: TGTGCCAGCTCACTAGACAGGGGGTTAAACTACGAGCAGTACTTC
CDR3aa: CASSLDRGLNYEQYF

v_gene: TRBV28
d_gene: -
abundance: -
j_gene: TRBJ1-1
CDR3nt: TGTGCCAGCAGTACAATCAGAGGCGGAGGCACTGAAGCTTTCTTT
CDR3aa: CASSTIRGGGTEAFF

v_gene: TRBV19
d_gene: -
abundance: -
j_gene: TRBJ2-7
CDR3nt: TGTGCCAGTAGTAAGAGGTCGTCGGGCTCCGAGCAGTACTTC
CDR3aa: CASSKRSSGSEQYF

v_gene: TRBV25-1
d_gene: TRBD1
abundance: -
j_gene: TRBJ1-5
CDR3nt: TGTGCCAGCAGATTCAGGGGGGGGGTATATAGCAATCAGCCCCAGCATTTT
CDR3aa: CASRFRGGVYSNQPQHF

v_gene: TRBV9
d_gene: -
abundance: -
j_gene: TRBJ1-5
CDR3nt: TGTGCCAGCAGCGTAGGCGGGGTAAGCAATCAGCCCCAGCATTTT
CDR3aa: CASSVGGVSNQPQHF

v_gene: TRBV4-3
d_gene: -
abundance: once
j_gene: TRBJ1-6
CDR3nt: TGCGCCAGCAGCCAAGATAGGGCAGGGGTAAGGTCACCCCTCCACTTT
CDR3aa: CASSQDRAGVRSPLHF

v_gene: TRBV6-1
d_gene: -
abundance: -
j_gene: TRBJ1-3
CDR3nt: TGTGCCAGCAGTGATCTCTTCCCCCCCTCTGGAAACACCATATATTTT
CDR3aa: CASSDLFPPSGNTIYF

v_gene: TRBV6-6
d_gene: -
abundance: -
j_gene: TRBJ2-5
CDR3nt: TGTGCCAGCAGTTACGCCGAACTAGACCAAGAGACCCAGTACTTC
CDR3aa: CASSYAELDQETQYF

v_gene: TRBV27
d_gene: TRBD2
abundance: -
j_gene: TRBJ2-2
CDR3nt: TGTGCCAGCCTCAGACTAGCGGGGGGCGCGAACACCGGGGAGCTGTTTTTT
CDR3aa: CASLRLAGGANTGELFF

v_gene: TRBV2
d_gene: -
abundance: -
j_gene: TRBJ1-4
CDR3nt: TGTGCCAGCGGCAACCAGTCTAATGAAAAACTGTTTTTT
CDR3aa: CASGNQSNEKLFF

v_gene: TRBV6-2/TRBV6-3
d_gene: -
abundance: -
j_gene: TRBJ2-7
CDR3nt: TGTGCCAGCAGTTCCCCTCGGAAGTTCCCCTACGAGCAGTACTTC
CDR3aa: CASSSPRKFPYEQYF

v_gene: TRBV6-5
d_gene: -
abundance: once
j_gene: TRBJ2-5
CDR3nt: TGTGCCAGCAGCAAAGGGGGGCAGGGCCGGGAGACCCAGTACTTC
CDR3aa: CASSKGGQGRETQYF

v_gene: TRBV5-6
d_gene: -
abundance: -
j_gene: TRBJ2-2
CDR3nt: TGTGCCAGCAGCTTGGTTACACAGGGGAACACCGGGGAGCTGTTTTTT
CDR3aa: CASSLVTQGNTGELFF

v_gene: TRBV4-2
d_gene: TRBD2
abundance: once
j_gene: TRBJ2-5
CDR3nt: TGTGCCAGCAGCCAAGATTTACTAGCGGGGGGCACGGCCCAGTACTTC
CDR3aa: CASSQDLLAGGTAQYF

v_gene: TRBV6-5
d_gene: -
abundance: -
j_gene: TRBJ1-1
CDR3nt: TGTGCCAGCAGTTCCTGGCCTACCGGTACTGAAGCTTTCTTT
CDR3aa: CASSSWPTGTEAFF

v_gene: TRBV2
d_gene: -
abundance: -
j_gene: TRBJ1-4
CDR3nt: TGTGCCAGCAGGCTGGGAGGGTCTAATGAAAAACTGTTTTTT
CDR3aa: CASRLGGSNEKLFF

v_gene: TRBV4-2
d_gene: -
abundance: -
j_gene: TRBJ1-1
CDR3nt: TGTGCCAGCAGCCCGAGACGGGGCGAAGACACTGAAGCTTTCTTT
CDR3aa: CASSPRRGEDTEAFF

v_gene: TRBV5-6
d_gene: -
abundance: -
j_gene: TRBJ2-3
CDR3nt: TGTGCCAGCAGCTTGGCGCAGCACCTCACAGATACGCAGTATTTT
CDR3aa: CASSLAQHLTDTQYF

v_gene: TRBV11-3
d_gene: -
abundance: -
j_gene: TRBJ2-2
CDR3nt: TGTGCCAGCAGCTTTTCAGCGACCGGGGAGCTGTTTTTT
CDR3aa: CASSFSATGELFF

v_gene: TRBV5-1
d_gene: -
abundance: few
j_gene: TRBJ1-1
CDR3nt: TGCGCCAGCAGCTTGGTTTCTGGGGGCGAAGCTTTCTTT
CDR3aa: CASSLVSGGEAFF

v_gene: TRBV2
d_gene: TRBD2
abundance: once
j_gene: TRBJ2-7
CDR3nt: TGTGCCAGCAGTGACGAAAGAGGCGGGAGGGCGGTGCAGTACTTC
CDR3aa: CASSDERGGRAVQYF

v_gene: TRBV19
d_gene: TRBD1
abundance: -
j_gene: TRBJ2-7
CDR3nt: TGTGCCAGTACCGCCGGGACAGGGGGCTCCTACGAGCAGTACTTC
CDR3aa: CASTAGTGGSYEQYF

v_gene: TRBV4-3
d_gene: -
abundance: -
j_gene: TRBJ1-6
CDR3nt: TGCGCCAGCAGCCAAGGACCCCGGTCACCCCTCCACTTT
CDR3aa: CASSQGPRSPLHF

v_gene: TRBV5-1
d_gene: -
abundance: -
j_gene: TRBJ2-2
CDR3nt: TGCGCCAGCAGCTTGGCCGGGACTCGCACCGGGGAGCTGTTTTTT
CDR3aa: CASSLAGTRTGELFF

v_gene: TRBV28
d_gene: -
abundance: -
j_gene: TRBJ1-5
CDR3nt: TGTGCCAGCAGTCCCAGTGGGAGGGGCGGGAGTCAGCCCCAGCATTTT
CDR3aa: CASSPSGRGGSQPQHF

v_gene: TRBV6-6
d_gene: -
abundance: -
j_gene: TRBJ1-6
CDR3nt: TGTGCCAGCAGTTTTGGCAGGGGTGGTAATTCACCCCTCCACTTT
CDR3aa: CASSFGRGGNSPLHF

v_gene: TRBV30
d_gene: -
abundance: -
j_gene: TRBJ2-3
CDR3nt: TGTGCCTCAACACCTCACGAGGGGGGGCAAGGTACTAGCACAGATACGCAGTATTTT
CDR3aa: CASTPHEGGQGTSTDTQYF

v_gene: TRBV6-6
d_gene: -
abundance: -
j_gene: TRBJ2-2
CDR3nt: TGTGCCAGCAGCGGGACGGACACCGGGGAGCTGTTTTTT
CDR3aa: CASSGTDTGELFF

v_gene: TRBV9
d_gene: -
abundance: once
j_gene: TRBJ2-2
CDR3nt: TGTGCCAGCAGCGGGGAAAGTGCCGGGGAGCTGTTTTTT
CDR3aa: CASSGESAGELFF

v_gene: TRBV5-6
d_gene: -
abundance: once
j_gene: TRBJ2-3
CDR3nt: TGTGCCAGCAGCTTGGTGATTACGCGCGATCGCCGCACAGATACGCAGTATTTT
CDR3aa: CASSLVITRDRRTDTQYF

v_gene: TRBV28
d_gene: TRBD2
abundance: -
j_gene: TRBJ2-3
CDR3nt: TGTGCCAGCAGTCCCACCCTGACTAGCGGGGGGGAAGAAACAGATACGCAGTATTTT
CDR3aa: CASSPTLTSGGEETDTQYF